This TCR beta chain stems from a study of shared clonotypes between healthy human individuals. The table came from immunoSEQ multiplex PCR; TCRdb's copy has only in-frame clones and leaves some out. In the table there are some 2.3 million clones, approximately 95% of which are singletons. The material sequenced was naive CD4+ T cells from PBMCs. This sample's subset: CD45RA+ positively selected. This TCR derives from a man between 18 and 35 years old in good health. Some clones in this sample may be carry-over from other donors' samples.

CDR3 in amino acids: CASSPQQGQPQHF. CDR3 coding DNA: TGTGCCAGCTCACCTCAACAGGGACAGCCCCAGCATTTT. The chain employs TRBV18 and TRBJ1-5, with D perhaps TRBD1 (6 bases). Germline CDR1 KGHSH, CDR2 LQKENI. V was shortened by 3 bases and J by 7 bases, with 10 bases between the two germline ends. The CDR3 spans 13 residues.